The entry below describes one TCR beta chain. This specimen includes other DNA sequences encoding the same CDR3. Profiled with immunoSEQ multiplex PCR; TCRdb holds only in-frame clones, not every one. The data contain more than 300,000 clones, 88% of them seen just once; the ten biggest clones take up around 6.6%. The sample belongs to a study of blood T cell repertoires in COVID-19. The overall study: Samples of COVID-19 (acute and convalescent) were obtained from the United States, Italy and Spain.

Seattle cases were enrolled at active infection and followed longitudinally. Per the germline V gene, CDR1 is SGHTA and CDR2 is FQGNSA. The CDR3 contains 15 residues. J was trimmed by 3 bases and V by 5 bases; bases with no gene match: 4. The sequence was collected from a woman aged 70-85 years with COVID-19, enrolled during active disease. J is TRBJ2-1 and V is TRBV7-2; 10 bases are a match to TRBD2. The specimen was peripheral blood. CDR3 region: CASSPGLADYNEQFF. CDR3 DNA sequence: TGTGCCAGCAGCCCCGGACTAGCGGACTACAATGAGCAGTTCTTC.